This entry concerns a single T cell receptor beta chain. The data stem from a study of blood T cell repertoires in COVID-19. Overall study context: The analysed material was cDNA or gDNA that came from T cells, B-cell-depleted T cells, or PBMCs.

Germline-derived CDR1 and CDR2 are MNHEY and SVGAGI. The CDR3 extends over 16 amino acids. The V end was cut by 0 bases, the J end by 4 bases, with 15 bases between. In the authors' methods: Amplification of reference gene primers was used by the study to estimate nucleated cell counts. Sequencing was performed with immunoSEQ multiplex PCR; in TCRdb, only in-frame clones are kept and a portion is missing. V, J and clone size derive from that table, while D and trimming were established from the DNA sequence. The sample includes roughly 200,000 clones, about four fifths of them seen just once. Specimen: peripheral blood. V is TRBV6-5 and J is TRBJ1-2; D possibly corresponds to TRBD1 (6 bases). The receptor was derived from a man aged 40-55 years with active or convalescent COVID-19. The CDR3 here is CASSYSPARGTYGYTF. DNA of the CDR3: TGTGCCAGCAGTTACTCGCCCGCCAGGGGCACCTATGGCTACACCTTC.